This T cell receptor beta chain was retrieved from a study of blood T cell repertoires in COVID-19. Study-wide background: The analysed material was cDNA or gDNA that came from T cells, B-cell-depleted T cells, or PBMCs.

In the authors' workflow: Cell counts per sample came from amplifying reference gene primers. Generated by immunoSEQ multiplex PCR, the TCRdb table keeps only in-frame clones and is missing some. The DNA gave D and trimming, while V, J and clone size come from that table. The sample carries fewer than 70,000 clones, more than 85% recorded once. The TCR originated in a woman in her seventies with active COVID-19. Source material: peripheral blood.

The DNA of the CDR3 is TGTGCCAGCAGTGAAGCGCGAGTTATTGAAGCTTTCTTT. Translated: CASSEARVIEAFF. V gene TRBV2 combines with J gene TRBJ1-1, with D unclear. V lost 0 bases to trimming and J lost 7 bases, with 9 bases between them. The CDR3 loop spans 13 amino acids. Germline CDR1 SNHLY, CDR2 FYNNEI.